This T cell receptor (beta chain) was obtained from a study of cytomegalovirus exposure and HLA in healthy donors (dated by TCRdb to the late 2010s). Regarding the complete study: According to an earlier analysis of several hundred of the donors, roughly 180 million T cells yielded 117 million unique TCR beta sequences and less than 300 Gb of sequence data. Donor age, sex, ethnicity and CMV serostatus were collected together with the repertoire data. The number of donors typed differed by locus, with roughly 620-630 for A, B, C, DRB1 and DQB1, around 500 for DQA1, nearly 610 for DPA1, and roughly 450 for DPB1. The genetic ancestry cluster associated with self-reported Caucasian donors included around 76% of the roughly 360 genotyped donors. To predict cytomegalovirus infection status, the study brought together high-throughput TCR immunosequencing, statistical association of individual TCRs with disease status, and machine learning. To decide whether each TCR beta V gene segment behaved as functional or pseudogenic, an earlier analysis of fewer than 750 of the donors relied on high-throughput TCR beta sequencing. In a later genetic analysis, genome-wide SNP genotypes for about three fifths of the roughly 670 donors were used, and that subset was treated as a discovery cohort. The study aimed to test whether cataloging public T cell receptors could reveal signatures of past pathogen exposure. Rather than drawing on any new phenotypic data, the later analysis identified candidate immune exposures from TCR beta sequences and the way those sequences occurred across donors. An early release that covered 640 HLA-typed donors contained around 300 gigabases of sequencing data and about 93 million unique TCR sequences. Every discovery cohort repertoire had been produced on one sequencing platform. Class I and class II HLA loci were covered by the typing at four-digit resolution. About 5 DR-DQ haplotypes were handled as single units for association and clustering, since linkage in the cohort was strong. Using immunosequencing, the study profiled T cell repertoires from fewer than 850 subjects and related those repertoires to cytomegalovirus serostatus. In addition to the first cohort of about 650 subjects, a separate validation cohort of approximately 110 different subjects was used. Among 398 genotyped donors of the cohort, an average of 235,054 unique TCR beta nucleotide sequences were sequenced per donor, around 20% of them non-productive. To study patterns of TCR occurrence, a later analysis re-analyzed previously published TCR beta repertoires from 666 donors and added high-resolution HLA genotyping. What the work shows at the level of the full study, not this receptor alone: The classifier was reported to diagnose cytomegalovirus status with high specificity and sensitivity in both the original cohort and the validation cohort. A group of highly shared sequence variants was considered likely to be a technical artifact of the sequencing pipeline. A few of the identified cytomegalovirus-associated TCR beta chains were confirmed in vitro to be specific for cytomegalovirus antigens. According to a later genetic analysis, donors in an Asian-associated ancestry cluster had fewer N-insertions in productive TCRs than the approximately 700-donor mean. This cohort had only TCR beta chains sequenced, and the lack of alpha or paired-chain data limited which features could be detected. In the study, some 180 TCR beta chains were listed as associated with cytomegalovirus. Assigning TCR associations to individual alleles was difficult when HLA alleles, especially DR and DQ, strongly co-occurred. The earlier analysis of nearly 600 of the donors excluded some 16 rarely observed V segments, including chromosome 9 orphons, because counts were too low. Linkage disequilibrium might explain the correlated functional status among segregating V segments, but an unknown experimental factor could not be ruled out. In a later analysis, several top co-occurrence clusters were reported to appear linked to parvovirus B19, influenza, CMV and Epstein-Barr virus. Most TCR sequences were seen in very few donors, while some public TCRs were found in many individuals. Specific HLA alleles were associated with over 15,000 TCR beta sequences at a false discovery rate of 0.05 in a later analysis. Most CMV-associated TCR beta chains appeared to be HLA-restricted in a later analysis, and the HLA associations seemed to be driven largely by CMV exposure. In a later genetic analysis, a missense DCLRE1C variant was associated with V-gene and J-gene trimming of TCR beta chains, and the association was replicated in an independent cohort. Because some donors lacked HLA typing at each locus, the association tests relied only on the typed subset. Broadly in line with IMGT annotations, most TCR beta V segments showed up in productive rearrangements about 87% or about 30% of the time in an earlier analysis of several hundred of the donors. Because the 87-base-pair reads could not distinguish some IMGT-functional V segments, including TRBV6-2 and TRBV6-3, those segments were excluded. For the cohort, immune exposure information was limited to CMV serostatus. In a later analysis, HLA-associated TCR beta chains showed more clonal expansion and lower generation probabilities than non-associated chains that were equally common. Presence/absence analyses assumed roughly uniform sequencing depth across donors, an assumption that may not hold. In a later analysis, the rate of TCR association differed among HLA loci, with DRB1 alleles having the most associated TCRs and HLA-C alleles having the fewest. The authors suggested that the approach could potentially be generalized to other disease states and immunological phenotypes. A further reported finding was that TCR beta sequences accurately predicted the HLA-A and HLA-B alleles for most subjects in the first cohort.

The library was built by means of the immunoSEQ multiplex PCR assay. The multiplex PCR relied on a mix of 60 forward primers for TCR Vbeta segments and 13 reverse primers for TCR Jbeta segments. A multiplex PCR assay on genomic DNA amplified the CDR3 region of rearranged TCR beta genes. The amplified TCR beta libraries were sequenced on the Illumina HiSeq System as 87-base-pair reads. In the authors' own workflow: Across the roughly 640 repertoires, a later analysis counted some 80 million unique TCR beta chains, 9.5 million to 12 million of which were shared by at least two donors. To remove PCR and sequencing errors, raw reads were error-corrected and collapsed into unique sequences using a nearest-neighbor algorithm that merged closely related sequences. CDR3 sequences were aligned to IMGT reference sequences to assign V, D and J gene segments. Each retained sequence needed at least a six-nucleotide match to both a V gene segment and a J gene segment. A rearrangement counted as productive if the CDR3 had no stop codons and remained in frame with V and J, and every other rearrangement counted as non-productive. CDR3 was defined by IMGT convention, running from the second conserved V-encoded cysteine to the conserved J-encoded phenylalanine. In an earlier analysis of approximately 500 of the donors, sequences lacking an unambiguous match to a single V gene segment were excluded. An earlier analysis of around 600 of the donors classified V segments as functional when productive rearrangements were above 56.7% and as segregating when the standard deviation between donors was above 5%. A statistical classification framework was built for diagnosing cytomegalovirus status from the catalog of TCR beta chain sequences. V and J gene assignment, in a later analysis, came from comparing TCR nucleotide sequences with IMGT/GENE-DB human TR gene sequences. In a later analysis, CDR3 sequences and most-parsimonious VDJ recombination scenarios were assigned using the TCRdist pipeline. A later analysis defined each TCR beta chain by its CDR3 amino acid sequence plus V-gene family, and excluded reads lacking a unique V-gene family. A later analysis removed 500 to 650 highly shared, low-generation-probability nucleotide sequences to deal with suspected cross-contamination and a sequencing artifact. For each public chain, a later analysis derived a clonal expansion index from normalized ranks of inferred template counts within each repertoire. Generation probabilities in a later analysis came from a VDJ recombination model fitted to out-of-frame rearrangements, and those results were checked against IGoR. A later analysis scored TCR-TCR, TCR-HLA and TCR-CMV co-occurrence with hypergeometric tests, applying a repertoire-size bias correction to TCR pairs. False discovery rates were estimated in a later analysis by permuting HLA or CMV assignments 20 times. In a later analysis, co-occurring TCRs were grouped with DBSCAN, and TCRdist sequence similarity was added when clustering was performed within HLA-allele-positive subsets. Co-occurrence clustering excluded repertoires with fewer than 30,000 or more than 120,000 public chains, plus five with anomalous nucleotide sharing. This is the immuneACCESS table as TCRdb keeps it, with only in-frame sequences that have V and J called. A part of the clones is gone; compared with another copy, unresolved V genes explain less than half, and the rest is unexplained. V, J and clone size were drawn from that table, and D and trimming were deduced from the DNA. The sample table contains approximately 120,000 clones; only one count was recorded for 83% of them. Jointly, the top ten make up 3.6% of the sample.

Comments on this clone: It lacks a known antigen. No quality values exist for individual bases; no much larger clone is one base distant.

CDR1 and CDR2 were assigned from the germline V gene (reference sequence) as GTSNPN and SVGIG. The CDR3 covers 11 residues, taking in both the cysteine and the phenylalanine. The DNA shown is the 33-base CDR3, in frame from base 1. V lost 5 bases and J lost 5 bases; the stretch between them is 9 bases long. The cohort comprised fewer than 750 healthy bone marrow donors. At the time of sampling, all cohort members were nominally healthy, though unrecorded immune exposures were likely present. The donor was CMV seropositive and belonged to the group of about 290 seropositive cohort members. A peripheral blood sample was collected from each donor, and TCR beta sequencing was performed on peripheral blood mononuclear cells. Genomic DNA extraction from the blood cell samples was performed with the Qiagen DNeasy Blood Extraction Kit.

Material: PBMCs. The V and J genes are TRBV30 and TRBJ2-5, with a tentative D gene TRBD2 over 6 matching bases. This clonotype originated in a woman aged 35 to 49 in good health and CMV-seropositive. The bases read TGTGCCTGGGGGAGCGGGGAGACCCAGTACTTC. Its product reads: CAWGSGETQYF.